One and the same sample provided the 10 T cell receptor beta chains below, sequenced in a study of T cells in Graves' hyperthyroidism and ophthalmopathy. TCR beta CDR3 regions were amplified from RNA. A set of HTBI primers served as the primers for a first-round RT-PCR of the TCR CDR3. TCRdb re-analysed the multiplex PCR reads in MiXCR, keeping a single row per CDR3 protein. This table holds some 350,000 distinct CDR3 sequences, more than 15% found once. The sample was blood. All receptors derive from a woman between 18 and 30 years old with Graves' hyperthyroidism that later progressed to Graves' ophthalmopathy.

This clonotype was found a few times. The chain is built from TRBV25-1 and TRBJ2-2; TRBD1 agrees at 7 bases. Per the germline V gene, CDR1 is MGHDK and CDR2 is SYGVNS. V lost 2 bases and J lost 8; bases outside the gene matches: 20. There are 19 residues in the CDR3. CDR3 sequence (DNA): TGTGCCAGCAGTGAAGTTGGGGACAGAGCTGATGGGTTGGTTGGGGAGCTGTTTTTT. Translating gives CASSEVGDRADGLVGELFF.

This clonotype showed up many times. The chain couples TRBV11-2 to TRBJ2-5, with 11 bases fitting TRBD1. This CDR3 has 14 residues. J was trimmed by 4 bases and V by 4 bases; bases with no gene match: 2. CDR1 and CDR2 (germline): SGHAT, FQNNGV. The chain's CDR3 is CASSSGTGGETQYF. DNA for the CDR3: TGTGCCAGCAGCTCCGGGACAGGGGGAGAGACCCAGTACTTC.

This clonotype was seen a handful of times. J is TRBJ2-1 and V is TRBV7-9; maybe TRBD2 (5 bases). The CDR3 runs to 16 residues. V lost 1 base and J 1 base, leaving 11 bases between the germline ends. Germline assignment: CDR1 SEHNR and CDR2 FQNEAQ (reference sequence). The CDR3 reads CASSLVTKRSYNEQFF. The CDR3 coding sequence is TGTGCCAGCAGCTTAGTGACTAAAAGGTCCTACAATGAGCAGTTCTTC.

This clonotype was observed at least ten times. This chain connects TRBV7-9 to TRBJ2-7; 8 bases match TRBD2. Losses at the gene ends were 6 bases for V and 3 bases for J; bases not matched to a gene: 7. Germline V gene lookup returns CDR1 SEHNR and CDR2 FQNEAQ (reference sequence). This CDR3 contains 14 residues. CDR3 DNA: TGTGCCAGCAGTTTCAGCGGGAGAGGCTACGAGCAGTACTTC. It yields the protein CASSFSGRGYEQYF.

This clonotype was detected many times. One end of the junction fails to match germline, which may point to a read error. The chain joins TRBV7-7 to TRBJ2-1; 7 bases map to TRBD2. This CDR3 spans 14 amino acids. Germline V gives CDR1 SSHAT, CDR2 FNYEAQ (reference sequence). CDR3 loop: CASSLTSASNEQFF. Here the CDR3 DNA reads TGTGCTAGCAGCCTTACTAGCGCCTCCAATGAGCAGTTCTTC.

This chain uses TRBV10-1 with TRBJ2-3; D is undetermined. The CDR3 extends over 15 amino acids. Germline CDR1 is WNHNN and CDR2 is SYGVQD (reference sequence). The ends were cut back, 2 bases at V and 0 bases at J, with 9 bases in the middle. The CDR3 DNA follows: TGCGCCAGCAGTGAGGGAGATCCTAGCACAGATACGCAGTATTTT. As protein: CASSEGDPSTDTQYF.

The gene calls are TRBV5-4 and TRBJ2-5; 9 nucleotides align to TRBD1. The CDR3 loop spans 15 amino acids. CDR1 is SGHNT, CDR2 YYREEE, per germline (reference sequence). V shed 4 bases, J shed 2 bases, and the junction held 6 bases outside the gene matches. This chain's CDR3 is CASSPMGQGQETQYF. The DNA of the CDR3 is TGTGCCAGCAGCCCAATGGGACAGGGTCAAGAGACCCAGTACTTC.

Ten or more counts support this clonotype. This chain uses TRBV7-8 with TRBJ1-5; TRBD1 aligns across 7 bases. The V gene's germline CDR1 is SGHVS and CDR2 FQNEAQ. The ends lost 5 bases at V and 11 bases at J; junction bases unmatched: 12. This CDR3 spans 14 amino acids. The CDR3 DNA reads as TGTGCCAGCAGCCCCGGGACAGCCATCATGGCCCAGCATTTT. Amino acid sequence: CASSPGTAIMAQHF.

This chain connects TRBV25-1 to TRBJ2-7, with 10 bases matching TRBD1. From germline, CDR1 is MGHDK and CDR2 SYGVNS. The length of the CDR3 is 15 residues. Trimming at V came to 5 bases and at J to 6 bases, leaving 10 bases not matched to a gene. CDR3 coding DNA: TGTGCCAGCAGTACTCTACGACAGGGGGCGGGCGAGCAGTACTTC. Translated: CASSTLRQGAGEQYF.

In its sample, this clonotype was seen many times. V gene TRBV7-9 combines with J gene TRBJ2-2; D assignment may be TRBD1 or TRBD2 (5 bases each). The CDR3 is 12 amino acids. The V gene's germline CDR1 is SEHNR and CDR2 FQNEAQ (reference sequence). Trimming cost V 4 bases and J 11 bases, with 11 bases left between them. CDR3 loop: CASSSWDGELFF. As DNA, the CDR3 is TGTGCCAGCAGCTCGTGGGACGGTGAGCTGTTTTTT.